The T cell receptor (beta chain) described here comes from a study of PD-1 blockade in classical Hodgkin lymphoma. Findings and caveats of the study: Although disease activity or prior therapy may be involved, causes of the repertoire differences remain undefined. Before treatment, complete responders showed about the same diversity as newly diagnosed patients. TCR diversity in CD4+, not CD8+, cells rose significantly by C4D1.

TCRdb's copy holds only in-frame clones and misses some; the assay was immunoSEQ multiplex PCR. Here the sample spans just under 20,000 clones, 88% being singletons. Time point specified: cycle 4 day 1 (C4D1), after less than seven weeks of nivolumab. All patients experienced relapse after autologous stem cell transplantation, and brentuximab vedotin exposure was variable. Thawed PBMCs were subjected to magnetic negative selection, which yielded isolated CD8+ T cells. Complete response, partial response or progressive disease made up the best responses. CDR1 and CDR2 from the germline V gene are MNHNY and SVGAGI (reference sequence). The germline V and J ends were trimmed by 1 base and 1 base, with 7 bases remaining between them. This CDR3 contains 14 residues. About this clone: Its antigen is still unknown.

The source is a human donor with classical Hodgkin lymphoma. This sequence joins TRBV6-6 and TRBJ1-1; D is unclear. The material sequenced was CD8+ T cells from blood, taken before the fourth cycle of nivolumab. The CDR3: CASSYYTENTEAFF. CDR3 coding DNA: TGTGCCAGCAGTTACTACACAGAGAACACTGAAGCTTTCTTT.